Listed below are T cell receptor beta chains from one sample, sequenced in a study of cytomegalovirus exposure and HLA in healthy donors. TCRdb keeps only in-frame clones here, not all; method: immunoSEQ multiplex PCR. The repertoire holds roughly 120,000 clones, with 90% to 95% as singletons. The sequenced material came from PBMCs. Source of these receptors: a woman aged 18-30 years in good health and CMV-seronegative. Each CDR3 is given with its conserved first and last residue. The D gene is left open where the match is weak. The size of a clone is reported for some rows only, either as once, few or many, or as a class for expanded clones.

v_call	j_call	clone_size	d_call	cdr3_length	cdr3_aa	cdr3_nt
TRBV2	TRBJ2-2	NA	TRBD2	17	CASSENSGGASTGELFF	TGTGCCAGCAGTGAGAATAGCGGGGGGGCTAGCACCGGGGAGCTGTTTTTT
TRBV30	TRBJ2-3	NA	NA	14	CAWSVSAATDTQYF	TGTGCCTGGAGTGTTTCGGCGGCCACAGATACGCAGTATTTT
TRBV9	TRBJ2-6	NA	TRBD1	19	CASSPNPGQGSSGANVLTF	TGTGCCAGCAGCCCCAACCCGGGACAGGGGTCTTCTGGGGCCAACGTCCTGACTTTC
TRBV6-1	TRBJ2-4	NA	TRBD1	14	CASSDSDRVNIQYF	TGTGCCAGCAGTGATTCGGACAGGGTGAACATTCAGTACTTC
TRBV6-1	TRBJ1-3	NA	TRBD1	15	CASSETGGSGNTIYF	TGTGCCAGCAGTGAAACAGGGGGCTCTGGAAACACCATATATTTT
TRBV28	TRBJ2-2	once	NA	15	CASSFSQSISGELFF	TGTGCCAGCAGTTTTAGCCAGTCCATCTCCGGGGAGCTGTTTTTT
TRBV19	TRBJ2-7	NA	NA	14	CASSLQGGTYEQYF	TGTGCCAGTAGCCTACAGGGGGGGACCTACGAGCAGTACTTC
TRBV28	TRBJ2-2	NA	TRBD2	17	CASSFPTSGRTAGELFF	TGTGCCAGCAGTTTCCCGACTAGCGGGAGAACGGCCGGGGAGCTGTTTTTT
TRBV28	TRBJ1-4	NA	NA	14	CASSLWGPGEKLFF	TGTGCCAGCAGTTTATGGGGGCCGGGTGAAAAACTGTTTTTT
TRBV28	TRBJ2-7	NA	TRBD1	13	CASSLRGPYEQYF	TGTGCCAGCAGTTTGAGGGGGCCGTACGAGCAGTACTTC
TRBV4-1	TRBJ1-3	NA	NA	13	CASSQEKGYTIYF	TGCGCCAGCAGCCAGGAAAAGGGGTACACCATATATTTT
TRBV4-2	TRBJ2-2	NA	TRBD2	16	CASSQGGWPNTGELFF	TGTGCCAGCAGCCAGGGAGGGTGGCCGAACACCGGGGAGCTGTTTTTT
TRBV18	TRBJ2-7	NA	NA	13	CASSPFSDDQQYF	TGTGCCAGCTCACCTTTTAGCGACGACCAGCAGTACTTC
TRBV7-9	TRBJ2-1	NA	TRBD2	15	CASSLLLAGSNEQFF	TGTGCCAGCAGCTTGTTACTAGCGGGATCCAATGAGCAGTTCTTC
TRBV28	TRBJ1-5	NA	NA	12	CATWEGNQPQHF	TGTGCGACCTGGGAGGGCAATCAGCCCCAGCATTTT
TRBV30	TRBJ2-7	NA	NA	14	CASSPRRSSYEQYF	TGTGCCTCCAGTCCCCGACGGAGTAGCTACGAGCAGTACTTC
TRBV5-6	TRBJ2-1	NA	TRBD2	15	CASSWGLAGDYEQFF	TGTGCCAGCAGCTGGGGACTAGCGGGGGACTATGAGCAGTTCTTC
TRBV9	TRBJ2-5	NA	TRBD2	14	CASAGPGGQETQYF	TGTGCCAGCGCCGGCCCGGGGGGGCAAGAGACCCAGTACTTC
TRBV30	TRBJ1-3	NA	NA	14	CAWSVDRAGNTIYF	TGTGCCTGGAGTGTAGACAGAGCTGGAAACACCATATATTTT
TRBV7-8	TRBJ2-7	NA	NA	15	CASSIIAVDPYEQYF	TGTGCCAGCAGCATAATAGCGGTCGACCCCTACGAGCAGTACTTC
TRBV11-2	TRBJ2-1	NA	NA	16	CASSLGAHSNNNEQFF	TGTGCCAGCAGCTTAGGCGCCCACTCTAATAACAATGAGCAGTTCTTC
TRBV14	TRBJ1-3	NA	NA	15	CASSERQSTGNTIYF	TGTGCCAGCAGCGAGAGACAGTCAACTGGAAACACCATATATTTT
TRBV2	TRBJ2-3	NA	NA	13	CASSDRFTDTQYF	TGTGCCAGCAGTGACAGATTCACAGATACGCAGTATTTT
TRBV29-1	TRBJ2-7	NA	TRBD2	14	CSVANTAGGYEQYF	TGCAGCGTCGCGAACACCGCGGGAGGCTACGAGCAGTACTTC
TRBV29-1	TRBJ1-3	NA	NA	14	CSVANRAAGNTIYF	TGCAGCGTCGCGAACAGGGCGGCTGGAAACACCATATATTTT
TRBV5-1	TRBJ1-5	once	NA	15	CASSLGEAGNQPQHF	TGCGCCAGCAGCTTGGGGGAGGCCGGCAATCAGCCCCAGCATTTT
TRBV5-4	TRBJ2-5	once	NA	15	CASSFASMTRETQYF	TGTGCCAGCAGCTTTGCGAGCATGACTAGGGAGACCCAGTACTTC
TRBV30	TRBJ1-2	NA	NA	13	CAWVRPLGGGYTF	TGTGCCTGGGTCAGACCATTGGGGGGAGGCTACACCTTC
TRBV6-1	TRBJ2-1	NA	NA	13	CASSESRVNEQFF	TGTGCCAGCAGTGAAAGCAGGGTAAATGAGCAGTTCTTC
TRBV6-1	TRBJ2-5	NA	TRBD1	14	CASIDRGEGETQYF	TGTGCCAGCATCGACAGGGGAGAGGGGGAGACCCAGTACTTC
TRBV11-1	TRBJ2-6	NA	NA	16	CASTETVSSGANVLTF	TGTGCCAGCACTGAGACAGTAAGCTCTGGGGCCAACGTCCTGACTTTC
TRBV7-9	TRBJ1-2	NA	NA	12	CASSLERYGYTF	TGTGCCAGCAGCTTAGAGCGCTATGGCTACACCTTC
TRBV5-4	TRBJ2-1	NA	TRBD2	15	CASSLDAGEYNEQFF	TGTGCCAGCAGCTTGGATGCGGGAGAATACAATGAGCAGTTCTTC
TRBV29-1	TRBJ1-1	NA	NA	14	CSVDFGGRENEAFF	TGCAGCGTTGACTTCGGCGGAAGAGAAAATGAAGCTTTCTTT
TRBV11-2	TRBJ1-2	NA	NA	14	CASSFSIDSYGYTF	TGTGCCAGCAGCTTCTCGATAGACAGCTATGGCTACACCTTC
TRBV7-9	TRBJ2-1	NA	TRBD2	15	CASSSQRGGGDEQFF	TGTGCCAGCAGCTCTCAGCGGGGGGGCGGAGATGAGCAGTTCTTC
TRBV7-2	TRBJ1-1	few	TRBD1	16	CASSYYPGGAGTEAFF	TGTGCCAGCAGTTATTATCCAGGGGGCGCGGGCACTGAAGCTTTCTTT
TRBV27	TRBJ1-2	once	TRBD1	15	CASSLSPGQNYGYTF	TGTGCCAGCAGTTTAAGTCCGGGACAGAACTATGGCTACACCTTC
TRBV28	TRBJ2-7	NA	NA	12	CASSTTGYEQYF	TGTGCCAGCAGTACGACGGGGTACGAGCAGTACTTC
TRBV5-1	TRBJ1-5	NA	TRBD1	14	CASSLTGEFQPQHF	TGCGCCAGCAGCTTGACAGGGGAGTTTCAGCCCCAGCATTTT
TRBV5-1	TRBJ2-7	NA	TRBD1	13	CASSKDRGYEQYF	TGCGCCAGCAGCAAGGACAGGGGCTACGAGCAGTACTTC
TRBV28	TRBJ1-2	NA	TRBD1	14	CASSYRGDYYGYTF	TGTGCCAGCAGTTACAGGGGAGATTACTATGGCTACACCTTC
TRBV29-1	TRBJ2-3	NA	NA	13	CSVDSQVTDTQYF	TGCAGCGTTGATAGTCAGGTCACAGATACGCAGTATTTT
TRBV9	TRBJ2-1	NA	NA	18	CASSVAPGSQPRSNEQFF	TGTGCCAGCAGCGTAGCTCCAGGGTCTCAACCGCGATCCAATGAGCAGTTCTTC
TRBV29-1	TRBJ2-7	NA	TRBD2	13	CSVETGTTYEQYF	TGCAGCGTTGAAACCGGGACTACCTACGAGCAGTACTTC
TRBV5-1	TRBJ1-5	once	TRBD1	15	CASSLQGGINQPQHF	TGCGCCAGCAGCTTACAGGGGGGAATCAATCAGCCCCAGCATTTT
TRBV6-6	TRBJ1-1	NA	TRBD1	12	CASSATGDLAFF	TGTGCCAGCAGTGCAACAGGGGATTTGGCTTTCTTT
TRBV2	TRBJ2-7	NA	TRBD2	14	CASSPGAGSYEQYF	TGTGCCAGCAGTCCGGGAGCGGGAAGCTACGAGCAGTACTTC
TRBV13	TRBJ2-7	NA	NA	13	CASNQRNTYEQYF	TGTGCCAGCAATCAGAGGAACACCTACGAGCAGTACTTC
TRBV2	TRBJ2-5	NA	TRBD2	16	CASRATSAQYQETQYF	TGTGCCAGCAGGGCGACTAGCGCGCAGTACCAAGAGACCCAGTACTTC
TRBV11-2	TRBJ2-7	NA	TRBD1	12	CASSSGPGQEYF	TGTGCCAGCAGCTCGGGGCCGGGACAGGAGTACTTC
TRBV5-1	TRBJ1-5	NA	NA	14	CASSLGESNQPQHF	TGCGCCAGCAGCTTGGGGGAGAGCAATCAGCCCCAGCATTTT